This paragraph reports one T cell receptor beta chain. Its cognate antigen is unknown. The entry originates in a study of OX40 agonist ivuxolimab in advanced cancers. Regarding the study as a whole: Blood T cells, both CD4+ and CD8+, expanded clonally by week 6 at 0.1 to 3.0 mg/kg. A proportion of nonresponders additionally exhibited low normalized T-cell clonal expansion. Specificity for antigen went undetermined in the expanded peripheral T cells.

Method: immunoSEQ multiplex PCR; TCRdb's copy keeps in-frame clones and lacks some. The sample gives fewer than 95,000 clones, about 93% of which show up once; approximately 0.78% is in the top ten. Any history of autoimmune disease or systemic immunosuppression disqualified patients. The receptor was derived from an adult with an advanced solid tumor such as melanoma, head and neck, liver or kidney cancer. The specimen was CD4+ or CD8+ T cells sorted from blood, collected in a trial of the OX40 agonist ivuxolimab.

CDR3 nucleotide sequence: TGTGCCAGCAGCTTCACCGGGAGAGCAGATACGCAGTATTTT. Its protein is CASSFTGRADTQYF. The V and J genes are TRBV7-9 and TRBJ2-3; D possibly corresponds to TRBD2 (6 bases). Trimming removed 3 bases from V and 4 bases from J, with 11 bases in between. In germline, CDR1 is SEHNR, CDR2 FQNEAQ (reference sequence). The CDR3 has 14 residues.